This TCR beta chain was found in a study of PD-1 blockade in classical Hodgkin lymphoma. Assay used: immunoSEQ multiplex PCR; TCRdb lists only in-frame clones, some missing. The sample records about 7,100 clones, around three quarters being singletons. CDR3 length: 15 amino acids. Germline values: CDR1 KGHSH, CDR2 LQKENI. The V end lost 6 bases, the J end lost 5 bases, and 17 bases lay between the germline ends. Of note for this clone: Its target is unknown.

Study-level findings and limits: Nivolumab starters within 1 year of ASCT were excluded. CD4+ but not CD8+ TCR diversity rose significantly by C4D1. Relapsed/refractory patients reportedly had lower baseline diversity than newly diagnosed patients.

Brentuximab vedotin exposure varied, and every patient relapsed after autologous stem cell transplantation. The receptor's source is a human donor with classical Hodgkin lymphoma. This chain connects TRBV18 to TRBJ1-5; D not resolved. The source material was peripheral blood mononuclear cells (PBMCs), sampled at baseline. The CDR3 DNA follows: TGTGCCAGCTCCCTTGAAAGCTCAAGGGATCAGCCCCAGCATTTT. Amino acid sequence: CASSLESSRDQPQHF.